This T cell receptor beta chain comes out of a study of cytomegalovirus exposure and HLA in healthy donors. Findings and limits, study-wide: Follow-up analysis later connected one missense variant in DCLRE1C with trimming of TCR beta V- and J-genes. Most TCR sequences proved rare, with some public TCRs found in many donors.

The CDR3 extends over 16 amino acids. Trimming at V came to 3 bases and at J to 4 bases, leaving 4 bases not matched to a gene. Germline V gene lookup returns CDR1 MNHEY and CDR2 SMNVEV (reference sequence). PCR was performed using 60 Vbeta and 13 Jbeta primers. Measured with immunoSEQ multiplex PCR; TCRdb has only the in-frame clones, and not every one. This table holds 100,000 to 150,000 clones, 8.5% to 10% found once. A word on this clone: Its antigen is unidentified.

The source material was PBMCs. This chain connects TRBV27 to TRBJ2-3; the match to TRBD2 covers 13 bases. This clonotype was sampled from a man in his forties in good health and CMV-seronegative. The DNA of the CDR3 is TGTGCCAGCAGTTTCTTACTAGCGGGGGGGCCAGATACGCAGTATTTT. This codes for CASSFLLAGGPDTQYF.